This T cell receptor (beta chain) is from a study of T-cell memory formation after mild COVID-19. Whole-study findings and limits: Pre-infection memory already had some responding clones, implying cross-reactive memory joined. Day 15 to 85 contracting clones showed balanced CD4/CD8; later expanders leaned CD4+.

The V and J ends lost 4 bases and 4 bases respectively, with 17 bases between them. Germline assignment: CDR1 SEHNR and CDR2 FQNEAQ (reference sequence). The CDR3 is 16 amino acids. Remarks on this clonotype: Antigen specificity is unknown.

Constant-segment-primed 5'RACE gave TCR alpha and TCR beta cDNA libraries with sample barcodes and UMIs. From the 5' RACE reads, TCRdb called clonotypes with MiXCR, one entry per CDR3 protein. The sample holds around 180,000 distinct CDR3 sequences, roughly 17% seen once. Sequenced sample: PBMCs or a T cell subset sorted from them (not recorded which). The clonotype comes from an adult woman who had mild COVID-19 (a few samples of this study predate the infection). Cell type and time point are not known. The chain has TRBV7-9 and TRBJ2-1, with D perhaps assigned TRBD1 or TRBD2 (7 bases each). The CDR3 is CASSSRGGVGYNEQFF. The CDR3 DNA follows: TGTGCCAGCAGCTCCAGGGGGGGGGTCGGGTACAATGAGCAGTTCTTC.